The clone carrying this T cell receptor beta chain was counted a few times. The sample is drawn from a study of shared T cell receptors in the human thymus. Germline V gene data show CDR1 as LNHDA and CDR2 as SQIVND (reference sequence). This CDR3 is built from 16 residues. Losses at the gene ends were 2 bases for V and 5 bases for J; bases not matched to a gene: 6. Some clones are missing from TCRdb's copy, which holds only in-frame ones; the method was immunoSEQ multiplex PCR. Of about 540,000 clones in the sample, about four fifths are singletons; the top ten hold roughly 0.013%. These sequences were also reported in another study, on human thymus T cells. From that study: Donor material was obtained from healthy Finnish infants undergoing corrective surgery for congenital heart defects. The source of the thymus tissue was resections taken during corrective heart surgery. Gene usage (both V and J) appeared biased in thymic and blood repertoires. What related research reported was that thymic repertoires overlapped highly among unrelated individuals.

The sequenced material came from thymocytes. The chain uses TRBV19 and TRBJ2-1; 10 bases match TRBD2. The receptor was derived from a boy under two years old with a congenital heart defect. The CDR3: CASSIRASGSHNEQFF. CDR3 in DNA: TGTGCCAGTAGTATAAGGGCTAGCGGGAGTCACAATGAGCAGTTCTTC. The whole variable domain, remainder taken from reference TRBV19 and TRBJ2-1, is DGGITQSPKYLFRKEGQNVTLSCEQNLNHDAMYWYRQDPGQGLRLIYYSQIVNDFQKGDIAEGYSVSREKKESFPLTVTSAQKNPTAFYLCASSIRASGSHNEQFFGPGTRLTVL.